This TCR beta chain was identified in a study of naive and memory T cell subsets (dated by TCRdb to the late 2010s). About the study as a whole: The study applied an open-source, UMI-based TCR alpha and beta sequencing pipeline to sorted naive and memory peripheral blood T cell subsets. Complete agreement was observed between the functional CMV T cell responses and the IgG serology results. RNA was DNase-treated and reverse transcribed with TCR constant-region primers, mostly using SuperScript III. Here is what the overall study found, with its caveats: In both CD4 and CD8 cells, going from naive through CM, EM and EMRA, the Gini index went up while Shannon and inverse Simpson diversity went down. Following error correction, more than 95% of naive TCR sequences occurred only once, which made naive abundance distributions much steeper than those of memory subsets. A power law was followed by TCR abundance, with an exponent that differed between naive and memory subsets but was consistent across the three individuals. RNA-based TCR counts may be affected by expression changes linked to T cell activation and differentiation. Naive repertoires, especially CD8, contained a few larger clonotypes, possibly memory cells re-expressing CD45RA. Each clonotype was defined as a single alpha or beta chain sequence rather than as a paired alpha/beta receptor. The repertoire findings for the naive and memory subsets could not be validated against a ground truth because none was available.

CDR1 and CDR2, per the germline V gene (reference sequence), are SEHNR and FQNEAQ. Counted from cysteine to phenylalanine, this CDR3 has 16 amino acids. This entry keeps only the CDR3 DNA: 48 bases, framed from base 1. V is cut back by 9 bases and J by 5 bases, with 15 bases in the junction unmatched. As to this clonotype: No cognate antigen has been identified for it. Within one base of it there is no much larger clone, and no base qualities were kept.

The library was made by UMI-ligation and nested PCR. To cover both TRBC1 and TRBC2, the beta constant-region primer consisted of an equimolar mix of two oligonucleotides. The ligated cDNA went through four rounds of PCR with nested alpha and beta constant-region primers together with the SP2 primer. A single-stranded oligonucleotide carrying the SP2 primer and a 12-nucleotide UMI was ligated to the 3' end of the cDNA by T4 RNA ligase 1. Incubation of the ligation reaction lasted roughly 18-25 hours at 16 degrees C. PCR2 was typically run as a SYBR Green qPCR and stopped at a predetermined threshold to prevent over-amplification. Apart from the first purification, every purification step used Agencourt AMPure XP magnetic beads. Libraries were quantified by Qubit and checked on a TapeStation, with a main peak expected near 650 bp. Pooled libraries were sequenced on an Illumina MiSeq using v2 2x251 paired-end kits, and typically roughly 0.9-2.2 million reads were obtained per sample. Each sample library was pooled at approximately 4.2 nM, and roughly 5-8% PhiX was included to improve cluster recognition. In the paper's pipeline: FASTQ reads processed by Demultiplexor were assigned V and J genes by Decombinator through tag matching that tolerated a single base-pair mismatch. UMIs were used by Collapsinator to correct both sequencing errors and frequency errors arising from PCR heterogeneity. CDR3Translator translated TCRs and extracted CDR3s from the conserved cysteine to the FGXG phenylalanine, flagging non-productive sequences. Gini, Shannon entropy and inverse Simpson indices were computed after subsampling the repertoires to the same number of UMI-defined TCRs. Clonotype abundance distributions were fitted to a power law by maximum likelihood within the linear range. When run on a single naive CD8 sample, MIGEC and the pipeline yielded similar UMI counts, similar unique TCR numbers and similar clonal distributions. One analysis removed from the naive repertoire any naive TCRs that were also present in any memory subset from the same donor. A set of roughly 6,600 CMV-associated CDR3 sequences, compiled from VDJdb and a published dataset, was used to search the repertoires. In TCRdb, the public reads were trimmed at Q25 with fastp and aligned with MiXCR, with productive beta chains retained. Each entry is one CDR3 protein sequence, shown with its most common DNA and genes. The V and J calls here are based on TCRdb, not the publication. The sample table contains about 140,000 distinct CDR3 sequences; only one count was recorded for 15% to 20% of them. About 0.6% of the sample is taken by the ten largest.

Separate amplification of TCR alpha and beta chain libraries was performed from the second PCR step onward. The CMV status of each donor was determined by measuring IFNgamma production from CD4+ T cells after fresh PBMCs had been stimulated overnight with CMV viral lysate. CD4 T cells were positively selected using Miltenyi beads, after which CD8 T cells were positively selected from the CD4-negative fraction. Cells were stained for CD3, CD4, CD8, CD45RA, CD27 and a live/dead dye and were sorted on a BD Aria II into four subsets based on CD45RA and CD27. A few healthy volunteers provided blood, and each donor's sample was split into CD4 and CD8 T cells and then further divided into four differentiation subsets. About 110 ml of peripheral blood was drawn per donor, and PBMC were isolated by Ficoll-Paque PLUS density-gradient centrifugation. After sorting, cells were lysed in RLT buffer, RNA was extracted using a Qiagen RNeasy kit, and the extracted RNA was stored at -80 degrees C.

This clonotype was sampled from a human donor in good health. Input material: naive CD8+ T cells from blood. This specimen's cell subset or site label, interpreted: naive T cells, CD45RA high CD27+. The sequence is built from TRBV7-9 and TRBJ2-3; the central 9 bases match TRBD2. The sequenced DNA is TGTGCCAGACGAAGCGCGGGACTAGCCGGAGTAGATACGCAGTATTTT. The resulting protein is CARRSAGLAGVDTQYF.